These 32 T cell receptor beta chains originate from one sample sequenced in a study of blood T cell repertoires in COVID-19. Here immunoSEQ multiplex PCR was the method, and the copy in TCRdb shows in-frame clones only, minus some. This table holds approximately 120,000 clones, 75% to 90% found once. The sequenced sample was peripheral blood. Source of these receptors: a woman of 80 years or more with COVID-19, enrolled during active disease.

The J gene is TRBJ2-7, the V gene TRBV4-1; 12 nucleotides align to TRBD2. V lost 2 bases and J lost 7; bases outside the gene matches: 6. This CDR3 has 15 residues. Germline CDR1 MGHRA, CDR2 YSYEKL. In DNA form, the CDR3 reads TGCGCCAGCAGCCAAAGCTTCCTAGCGGGAGGGGAGCAGTACTTC. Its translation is CASSQSFLAGGEQYF.

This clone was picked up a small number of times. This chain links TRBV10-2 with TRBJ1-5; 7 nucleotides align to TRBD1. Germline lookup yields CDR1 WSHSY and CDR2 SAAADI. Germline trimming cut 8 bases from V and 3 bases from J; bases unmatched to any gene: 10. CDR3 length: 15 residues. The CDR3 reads CASAGTTGPNQPQHF. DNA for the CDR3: TGCGCCAGCGCAGGTACGACAGGGCCCAATCAGCCCCAGCATTTT.

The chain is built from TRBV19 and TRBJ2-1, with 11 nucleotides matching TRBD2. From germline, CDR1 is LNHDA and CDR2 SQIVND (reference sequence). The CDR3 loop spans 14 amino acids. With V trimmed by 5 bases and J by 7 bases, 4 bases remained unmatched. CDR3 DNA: TGTGCCAGTAGTGGTAGCGGGAGGGTGAATGAGCAGTTCTTC. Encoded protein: CASSGSGRVNEQFF. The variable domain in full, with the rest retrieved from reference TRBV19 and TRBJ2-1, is DGGITQSPKYLFRKEGQNVTLSCEQNLNHDAMYWYRQDPGQGLRLIYYSQIVNDFQKGDIAEGYSVSREKKESFPLTVTSAQKNPTAFYLCASSGSGRVNEQFFGPGTRLTVL.

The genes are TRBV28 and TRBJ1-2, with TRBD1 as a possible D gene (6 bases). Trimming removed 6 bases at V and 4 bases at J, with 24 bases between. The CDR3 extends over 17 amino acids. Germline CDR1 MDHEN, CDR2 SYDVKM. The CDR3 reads CASSFNMGTGTFYGYTF. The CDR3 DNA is TGTGCCAGCAGCTTTAATATGGGGACCGGGACATTCTATGGCTACACCTTC.

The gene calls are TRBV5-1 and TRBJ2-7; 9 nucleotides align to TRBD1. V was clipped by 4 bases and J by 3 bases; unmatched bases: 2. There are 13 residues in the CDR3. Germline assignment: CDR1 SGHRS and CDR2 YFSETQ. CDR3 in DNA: TGCGCCAGCAGCATGGGACAGGGCTACGAGCAGTACTTC. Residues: CASSMGQGYEQYF.

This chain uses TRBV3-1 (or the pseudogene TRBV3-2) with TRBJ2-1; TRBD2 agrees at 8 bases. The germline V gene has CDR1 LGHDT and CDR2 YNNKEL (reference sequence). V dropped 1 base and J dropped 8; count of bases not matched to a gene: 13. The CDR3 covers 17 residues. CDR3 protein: CASSQVGGAGAGDEQFF. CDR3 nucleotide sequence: TGTGCCAGCAGCCAAGTCGGGGGGGCGGGAGCCGGGGATGAGCAGTTCTTC.

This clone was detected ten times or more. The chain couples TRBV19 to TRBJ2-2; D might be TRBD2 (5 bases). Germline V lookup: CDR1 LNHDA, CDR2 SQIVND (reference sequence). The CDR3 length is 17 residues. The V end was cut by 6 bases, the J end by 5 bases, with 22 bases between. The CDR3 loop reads CASRVGIQTTVTGELFF. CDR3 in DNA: TGTGCCAGTAGGGTAGGGATACAGACTACAGTTACCGGGGAGCTGTTTTTT.

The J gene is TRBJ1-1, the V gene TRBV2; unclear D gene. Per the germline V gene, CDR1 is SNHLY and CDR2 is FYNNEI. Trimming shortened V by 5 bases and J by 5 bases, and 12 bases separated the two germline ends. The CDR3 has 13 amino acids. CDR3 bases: TGTGCCAGCAGTCTCGGACCGGGGACTGAAGCTTTCTTT. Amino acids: CASSLGPGTEAFF.

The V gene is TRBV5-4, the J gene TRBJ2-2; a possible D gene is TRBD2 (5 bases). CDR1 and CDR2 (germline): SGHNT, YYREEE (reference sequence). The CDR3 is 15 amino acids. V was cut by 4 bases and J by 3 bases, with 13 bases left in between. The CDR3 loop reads CASSPGRGYTGELFF. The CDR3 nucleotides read TGTGCCAGCAGCCCTGGCCGGGGTTACACCGGGGAGCTGTTTTTT.

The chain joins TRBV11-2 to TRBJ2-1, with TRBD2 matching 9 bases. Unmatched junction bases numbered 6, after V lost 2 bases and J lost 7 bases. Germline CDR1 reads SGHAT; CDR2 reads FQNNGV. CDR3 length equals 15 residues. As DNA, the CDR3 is TGTGCCAGCAGCTTAAACGCGGGAGGGCAGAATGAGCAGTTCTTC. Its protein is CASSLNAGGQNEQFF. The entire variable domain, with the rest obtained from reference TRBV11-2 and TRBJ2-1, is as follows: EAGVAQSPRYKIIEKRQSVAFWCNPISGHATLYWYQQILGQGPKLLIQFQNNGVVDDSQLPKDRFSAERLKGVDSTLKIQPAKLEDSAVYLCASSLNAGGQNEQFFGPGTRLTVL.

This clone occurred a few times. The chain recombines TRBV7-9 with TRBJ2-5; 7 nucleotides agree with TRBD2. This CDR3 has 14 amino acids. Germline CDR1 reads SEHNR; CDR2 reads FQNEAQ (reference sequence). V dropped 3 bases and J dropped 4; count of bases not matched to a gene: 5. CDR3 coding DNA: TGTGCCAGCAGCTTTCTTAGCGGGCGAGAGACCCAGTACTTC. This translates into CASSFLSGRETQYF.

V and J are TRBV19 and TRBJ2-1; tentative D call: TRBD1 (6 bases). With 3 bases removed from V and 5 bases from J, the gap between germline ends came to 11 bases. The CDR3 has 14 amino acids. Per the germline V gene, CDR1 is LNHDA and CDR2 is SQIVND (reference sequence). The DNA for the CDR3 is TGTGCCAGTAGTATTGAACAGGGAAACAATGAGCAGTTCTTC. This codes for CASSIEQGNNEQFF.

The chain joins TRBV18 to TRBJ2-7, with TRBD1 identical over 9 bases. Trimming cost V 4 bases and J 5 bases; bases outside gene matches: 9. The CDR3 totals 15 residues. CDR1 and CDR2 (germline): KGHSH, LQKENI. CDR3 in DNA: TGTGCCAGCTCACAGGGACAGGGATCTTTCGACGAGCAGTACTTC. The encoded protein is CASSQGQGSFDEQYF. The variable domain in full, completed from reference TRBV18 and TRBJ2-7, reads NAGVMQNPRHLVRRRGQEARLRCSPMKGHSHVYWYRQLPEEGLKFMVYLQKENIIDESGMPKERFSAEFPKEGPSILRIQQVVRGDSAAYFCASSQGQGSFDEQYFGPGTRLTVT.

Written as DNA, the CDR3 is TGCAGCGTTGAACGCAGACTAGCTAACTATGGCTACACCTTC. Translating gives CSVERRLANYGYTF. The chain recombines TRBV29-1 with TRBJ1-2; D remains ambiguous. Germline loops: CDR1 SQVTM, CDR2 ANQGSEA. The V end was cut by 2 bases, the J end by 0 bases, with 10 bases between. The CDR3 extends over 14 amino acids.

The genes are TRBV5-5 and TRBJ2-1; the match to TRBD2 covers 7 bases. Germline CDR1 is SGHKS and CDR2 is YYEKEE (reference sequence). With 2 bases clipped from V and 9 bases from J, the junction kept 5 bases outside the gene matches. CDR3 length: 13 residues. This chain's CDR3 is CASSFVGGTEQFF. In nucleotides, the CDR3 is TGTGCCAGCAGCTTTGTGGGGGGGACTGAGCAGTTCTTC. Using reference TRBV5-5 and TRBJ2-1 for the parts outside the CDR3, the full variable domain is DAGVTQSPTHLIKTRGQQVTLRCSPISGHKSVSWYQQVLGQGPQFIFQYYEKEERGRGNFPDRFSARQFPNYSSELNVNALLLGDSALYLCASSFVGGTEQFFGPGTRLTVL.

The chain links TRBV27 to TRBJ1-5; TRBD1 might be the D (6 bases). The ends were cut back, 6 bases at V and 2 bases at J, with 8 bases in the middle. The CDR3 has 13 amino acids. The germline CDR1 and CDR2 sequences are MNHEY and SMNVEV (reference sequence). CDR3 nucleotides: TGTGCCAGCAGAAACAGGGGCAATCAGCCCCAGCATTTT. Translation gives CASRNRGNQPQHF.

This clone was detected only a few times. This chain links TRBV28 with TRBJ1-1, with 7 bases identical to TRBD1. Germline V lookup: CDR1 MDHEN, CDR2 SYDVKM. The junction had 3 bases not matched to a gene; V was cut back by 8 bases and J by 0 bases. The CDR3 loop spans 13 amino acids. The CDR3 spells CASRTGLNTEAFF. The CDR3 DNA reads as TGTGCCAGCCGGACAGGTTTGAACACTGAAGCTTTCTTT.

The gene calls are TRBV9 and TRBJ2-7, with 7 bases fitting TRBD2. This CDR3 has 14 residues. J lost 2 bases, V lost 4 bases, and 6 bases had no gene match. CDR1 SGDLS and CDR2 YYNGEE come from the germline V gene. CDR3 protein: CASSPLGLAYEQYF. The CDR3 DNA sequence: TGTGCCAGCAGCCCACTTGGACTAGCCTACGAGCAGTACTTC.

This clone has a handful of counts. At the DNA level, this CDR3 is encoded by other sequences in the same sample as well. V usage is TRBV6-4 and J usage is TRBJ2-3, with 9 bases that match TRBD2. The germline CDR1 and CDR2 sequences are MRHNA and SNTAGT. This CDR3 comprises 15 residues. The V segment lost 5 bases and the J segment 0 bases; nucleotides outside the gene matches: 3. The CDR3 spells CASSRTSGSTDTQYF. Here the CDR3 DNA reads TGTGCCAGCAGTAGAACTAGCGGGAGCACAGATACGCAGTATTTT.

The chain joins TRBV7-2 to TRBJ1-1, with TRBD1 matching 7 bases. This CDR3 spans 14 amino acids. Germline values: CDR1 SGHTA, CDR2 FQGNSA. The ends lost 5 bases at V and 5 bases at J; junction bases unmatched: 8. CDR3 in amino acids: CASSIRQGGTEAFF. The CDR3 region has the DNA TGTGCCAGCAGCATCCGACAGGGTGGGACTGAAGCTTTCTTT.

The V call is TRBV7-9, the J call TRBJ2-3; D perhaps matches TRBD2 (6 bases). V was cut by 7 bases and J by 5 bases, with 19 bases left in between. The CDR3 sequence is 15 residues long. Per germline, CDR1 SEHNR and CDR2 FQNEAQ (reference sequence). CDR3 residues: CASTGTAQSRDTQYF. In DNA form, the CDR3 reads TGTGCCAGCACCGGGACTGCTCAATCGCGAGATACGCAGTATTTT.

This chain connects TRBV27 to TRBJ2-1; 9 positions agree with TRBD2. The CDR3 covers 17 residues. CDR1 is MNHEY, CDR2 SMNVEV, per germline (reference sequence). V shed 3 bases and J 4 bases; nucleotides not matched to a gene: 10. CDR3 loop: CASSFSQLAGPYNEQFF. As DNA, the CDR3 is TGTGCCAGCAGTTTCTCCCAGCTAGCGGGACCATACAATGAGCAGTTCTTC.

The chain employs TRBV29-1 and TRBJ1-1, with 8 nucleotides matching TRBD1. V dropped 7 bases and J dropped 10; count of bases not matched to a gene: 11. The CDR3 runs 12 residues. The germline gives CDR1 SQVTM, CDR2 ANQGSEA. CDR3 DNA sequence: TGCAGCGGAGACGACAGGGGTGAAAGAGCTTTCTTT. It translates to CSGDDRGERAFF.

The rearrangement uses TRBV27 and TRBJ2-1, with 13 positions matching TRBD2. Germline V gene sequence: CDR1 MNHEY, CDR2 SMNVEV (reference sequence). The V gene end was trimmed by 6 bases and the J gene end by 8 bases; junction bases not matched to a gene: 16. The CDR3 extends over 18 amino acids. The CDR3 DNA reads TGTGCCAGCAGCCGACAGGGAAGCGGGACTAGCGGGAAGGATGAGCAGTTCTTC. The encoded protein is CASSRQGSGTSGKDEQFF.

The CDR3 sequence: CASSWGTSGGEYF. Here the CDR3 DNA reads TGCGCCAGCAGCTGGGGCACTAGCGGAGGTGAGTACTTC. The rearrangement links TRBV5-1 to TRBJ2-7, with TRBD2 identical over 8 bases. CDR1 and CDR2 from the germline V gene are SGHRS and YFSETQ. V lost 3 bases to trimming and J lost 11 bases; unmatched junction nucleotides: 10. The CDR3 runs to 13 residues. Using reference TRBV5-1 and TRBJ2-7 for the parts outside the CDR3, the full variable domain is KAGVTQTPRYLIKTRGQQVTLSCSPISGHRSVSWYQQTPGQGLQFLFEYFSETQRNKGNFPGRFSGRQFSNSRSEMNVSTLELGDSALYLCASSWGTSGGEYFGPGTRLTVT.

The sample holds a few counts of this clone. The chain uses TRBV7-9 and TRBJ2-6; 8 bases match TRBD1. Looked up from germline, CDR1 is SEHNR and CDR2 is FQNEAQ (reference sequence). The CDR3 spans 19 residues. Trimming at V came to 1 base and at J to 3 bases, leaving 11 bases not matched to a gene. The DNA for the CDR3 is TGTGCCAGCAGCTTAGGACAGGGGCTTAGCTGGAGTGGGGCCAACGTCCTGACTTTC. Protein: CASSLGQGLSWSGANVLTF.

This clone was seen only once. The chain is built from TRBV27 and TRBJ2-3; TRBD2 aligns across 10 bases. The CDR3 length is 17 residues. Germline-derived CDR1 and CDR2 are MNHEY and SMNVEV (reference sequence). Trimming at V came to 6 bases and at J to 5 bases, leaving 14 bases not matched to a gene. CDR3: CASSSSRLAGGRDTQYF. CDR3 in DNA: TGTGCCAGCAGCTCGTCAAGATTAGCGGGAGGTAGAGATACGCAGTATTTT.

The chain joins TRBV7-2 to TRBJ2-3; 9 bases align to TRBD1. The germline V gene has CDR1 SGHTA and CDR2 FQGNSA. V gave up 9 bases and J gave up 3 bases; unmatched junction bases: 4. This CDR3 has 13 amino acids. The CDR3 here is CASGQGQTDTQYF. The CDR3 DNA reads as TGTGCCAGTGGACAGGGGCAAACAGATACGCAGTATTTT.

CDR3 nucleotide sequence: TGTGCCAGCAGCTTGGTTGGGACTAGCGGGAGGGAGACCCAGTACTTC. It yields the protein CASSLVGTSGRETQYF. The V gene is TRBV5-4, the J gene TRBJ2-5, with TRBD2 matching over 15 bases. V lost 0 bases to trimming and J lost 5 bases; unmatched junction nucleotides: 2. This CDR3 contains 16 residues. Germline CDR1 SGHNT, CDR2 YYREEE (reference sequence).

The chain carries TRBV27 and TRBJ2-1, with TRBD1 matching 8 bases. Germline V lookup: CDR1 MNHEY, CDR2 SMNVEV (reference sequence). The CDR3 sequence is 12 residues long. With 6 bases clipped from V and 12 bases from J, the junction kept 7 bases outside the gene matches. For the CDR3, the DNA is TGTGCCAGCAGGTCTCAGGGGGCTCGGCAGTTCTTC. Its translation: CASRSQGARQFF.

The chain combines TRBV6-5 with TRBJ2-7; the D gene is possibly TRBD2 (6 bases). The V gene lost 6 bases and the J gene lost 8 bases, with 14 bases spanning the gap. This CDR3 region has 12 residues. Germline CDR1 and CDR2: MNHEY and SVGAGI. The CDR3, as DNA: TGTGCCAGCAGCGCTTTAGCGGAGCAGCAGTACTTC. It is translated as CASSALAEQQYF.

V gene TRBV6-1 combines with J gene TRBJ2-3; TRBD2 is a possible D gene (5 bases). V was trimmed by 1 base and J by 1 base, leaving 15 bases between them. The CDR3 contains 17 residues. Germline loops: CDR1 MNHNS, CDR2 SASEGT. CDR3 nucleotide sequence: TGTGCCAGCAGTGAAGGTCTGGGCAGCGGAGGCACAGATACGCAGTATTTT. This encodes CASSEGLGSGGTDTQYF.